The present T cell receptor (beta chain) was sequenced within a study of shared clonotypes between healthy human individuals. Study-wide findings and caveats: Estimated clonotype richness was generally higher in naive than memory subsets. Among donors, clonotype sharing was expected to be affected by sequencing depth.

The CDR3 runs to 16 residues. Germline CDR1 reads SGHNT; CDR2 reads YYREEE (reference sequence). Trimming took 0 bases from V and 6 from J; bases not matched to a gene: 5. Assay used: immunoSEQ multiplex PCR; TCRdb lists only in-frame clones, some missing. The sample records about 1.5 million clones, around 98% being singletons. Regarding this clone: Its target is not known.

The sequencing input was naive CD4+ T cells sorted from blood. Subset in this sample: CD45RA+ positively selected. This clonotype originated in a man aged 25-45 years in good health. The chain combines TRBV5-4 with TRBJ2-3, with 12 bases aligning to TRBD2. The CDR3 DNA is TGTGCCAGCAGCTTGGCTAGCGGGAGGGCCTCGGATACGCAGTATTTT. It encodes CASSLASGRASDTQYF. Using reference TRBV5-4 and TRBJ2-3 for the parts outside the CDR3, the full variable domain is ETGVTQSPTHLIKTRGQQVTLRCSSQSGHNTVSWYQQALGQGPQFIFQYYREEENGRGNFPPRFSGLQFPNYSSELNVNALELDDSALYLCASSLASGRASDTQYFGPGTRLTVL.